This TCR beta chain was recovered during a study of shared clonotypes between healthy human individuals. Study-level background: Participating donors consisted of a couple of women and a few men aged 18 to 49. Study findings and constraints: Compared with memory subsets, naive subsets generally had larger estimated richness.

The CDR3 runs 15 residues. Germline loops: CDR1 SGHKS, CDR2 YYEKEE (reference sequence). Trimming took 5 bases from V and 0 from J, leaving 12 bases between them. The study drew its donors from healthy HIV-negative adults without recent acute infections or vaccinations. Investigators divided CD4+ cells into CD45RA+ naive and CD45RA-negative memory subsets. Profiling relied on immunoSEQ multiplex PCR, and the TCRdb table lists in-frame clones only, not all of them. The sample holds 950,000 to 1,100,000 clones, more than 60% seen once. This clone was counted once. Its target is not known. This sequence joins TRBV5-5 and TRBJ2-1; TRBD2 is a possible D gene (6 bases). Sequencing input: memory CD4+ T cells sorted from blood. The subset is: CD45RA-negative fraction. This TCR came from a man between 18 and 29 years old in good health. The CDR3 nucleotides are TGTGCCAGCAGATTCGACGGGAGCTCCTACAATGAGCAGTTCTTC. Its protein product is CASRFDGSSYNEQFF.